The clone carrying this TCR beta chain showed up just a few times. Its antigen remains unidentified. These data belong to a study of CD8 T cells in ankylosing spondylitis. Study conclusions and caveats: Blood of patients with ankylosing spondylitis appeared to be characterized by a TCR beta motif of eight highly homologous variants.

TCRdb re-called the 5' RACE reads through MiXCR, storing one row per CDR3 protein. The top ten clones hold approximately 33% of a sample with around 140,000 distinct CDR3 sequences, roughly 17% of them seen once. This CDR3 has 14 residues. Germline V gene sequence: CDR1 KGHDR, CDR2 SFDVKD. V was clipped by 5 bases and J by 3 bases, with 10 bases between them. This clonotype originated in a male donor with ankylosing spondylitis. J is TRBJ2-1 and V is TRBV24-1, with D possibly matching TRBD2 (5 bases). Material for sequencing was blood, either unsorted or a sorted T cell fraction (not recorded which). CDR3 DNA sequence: TGTGCCACCAGTGTAGCGAGCGGCTACAATGAGCAGTTCTTC. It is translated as CATSVASGYNEQFF.